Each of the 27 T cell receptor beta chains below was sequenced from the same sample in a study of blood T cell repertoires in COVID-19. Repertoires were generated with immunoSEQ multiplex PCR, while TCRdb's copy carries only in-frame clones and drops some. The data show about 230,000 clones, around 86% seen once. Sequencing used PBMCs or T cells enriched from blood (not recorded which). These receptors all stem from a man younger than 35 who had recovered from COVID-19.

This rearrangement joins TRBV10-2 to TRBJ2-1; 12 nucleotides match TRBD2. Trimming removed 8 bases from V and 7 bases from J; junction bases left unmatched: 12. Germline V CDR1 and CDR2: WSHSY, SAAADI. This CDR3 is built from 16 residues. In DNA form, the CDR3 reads TGCGCCAGCGGCTTATCCCCGGGACTAGCGGGTAATGAGCAGTTCTTC. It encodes CASGLSPGLAGNEQFF.

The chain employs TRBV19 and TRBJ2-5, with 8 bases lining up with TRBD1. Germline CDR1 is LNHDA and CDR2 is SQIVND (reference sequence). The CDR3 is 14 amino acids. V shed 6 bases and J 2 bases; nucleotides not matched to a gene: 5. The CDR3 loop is CASRDRARQETQYF. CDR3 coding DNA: TGTGCCAGTAGGGACAGGGCGCGACAAGAGACCCAGTACTTC.

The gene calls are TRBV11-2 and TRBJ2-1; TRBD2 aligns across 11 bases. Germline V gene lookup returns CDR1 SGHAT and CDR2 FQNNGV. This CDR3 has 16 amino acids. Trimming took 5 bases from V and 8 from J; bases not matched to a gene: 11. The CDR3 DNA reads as TGTGCCAGCAGCCGAAATAGCGGGGGGGCTTCGGATGAGCAGTTCTTC. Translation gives CASSRNSGGASDEQFF.

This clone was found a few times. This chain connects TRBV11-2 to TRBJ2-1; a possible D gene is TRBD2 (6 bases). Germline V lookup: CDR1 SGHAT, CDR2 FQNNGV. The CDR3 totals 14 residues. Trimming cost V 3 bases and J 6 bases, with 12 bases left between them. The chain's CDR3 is CASSFSMGGNEQFF. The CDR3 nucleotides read TGTGCCAGCAGCTTCAGCATGGGGGGCAATGAGCAGTTCTTC.

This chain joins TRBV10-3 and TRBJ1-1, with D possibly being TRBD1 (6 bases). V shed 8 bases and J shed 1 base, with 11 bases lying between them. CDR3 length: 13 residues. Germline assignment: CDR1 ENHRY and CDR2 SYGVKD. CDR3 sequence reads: CAIEGDPNTEAFF. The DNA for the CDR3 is TGTGCCATCGAGGGGGATCCGAACACTGAAGCTTTCTTT.

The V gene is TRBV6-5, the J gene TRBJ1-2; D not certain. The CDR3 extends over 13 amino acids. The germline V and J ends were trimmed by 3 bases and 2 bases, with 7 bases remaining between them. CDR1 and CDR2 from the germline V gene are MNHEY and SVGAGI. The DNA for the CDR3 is TGTGCCAGCAGTTATGAGGTCAACTATGGCTACACCTTC. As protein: CASSYEVNYGYTF.

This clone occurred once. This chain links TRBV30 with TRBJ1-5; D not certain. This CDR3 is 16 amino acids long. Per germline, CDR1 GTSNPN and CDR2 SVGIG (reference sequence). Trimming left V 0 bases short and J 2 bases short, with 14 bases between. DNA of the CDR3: TGTGCCTGGAGTGTATCTGGCCTTATGGGCAATCAGCCCCAGCATTTT. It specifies CAWSVSGLMGNQPQHF.

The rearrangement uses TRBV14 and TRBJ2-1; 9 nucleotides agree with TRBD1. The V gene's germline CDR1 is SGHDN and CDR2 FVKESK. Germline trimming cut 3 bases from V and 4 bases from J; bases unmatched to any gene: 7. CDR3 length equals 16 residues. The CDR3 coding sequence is TGTGCCAGCAGCCAGTTAGGGACAGGGCCATACAATGAGCAGTTCTTC. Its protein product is CASSQLGTGPYNEQFF.

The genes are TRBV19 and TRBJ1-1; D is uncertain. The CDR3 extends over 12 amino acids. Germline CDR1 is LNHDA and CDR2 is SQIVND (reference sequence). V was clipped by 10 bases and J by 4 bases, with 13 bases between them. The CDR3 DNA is TGTGCCACCAGAGGGCCGGGCACTGAAGCTTTCTTT. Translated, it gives CATRGPGTEAFF.

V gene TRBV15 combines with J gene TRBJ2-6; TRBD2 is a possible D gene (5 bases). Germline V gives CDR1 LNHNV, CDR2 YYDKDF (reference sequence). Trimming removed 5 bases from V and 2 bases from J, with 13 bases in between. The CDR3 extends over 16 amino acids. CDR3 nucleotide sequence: TGTGCCACCAGCGGAACTAGGAGTACTGGGGCCAACGTCCTGACTTTC. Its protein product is CATSGTRSTGANVLTF.

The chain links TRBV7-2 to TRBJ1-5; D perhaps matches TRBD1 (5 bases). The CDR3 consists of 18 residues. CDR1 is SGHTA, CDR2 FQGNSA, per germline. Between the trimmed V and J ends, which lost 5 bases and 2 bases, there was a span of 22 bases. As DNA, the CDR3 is TGTGCCAGCAGCCCTCCCCTGGGGGGGGATGGGGGCAATCAGCCCCAGCATTTT. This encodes CASSPPLGGDGGNQPQHF.

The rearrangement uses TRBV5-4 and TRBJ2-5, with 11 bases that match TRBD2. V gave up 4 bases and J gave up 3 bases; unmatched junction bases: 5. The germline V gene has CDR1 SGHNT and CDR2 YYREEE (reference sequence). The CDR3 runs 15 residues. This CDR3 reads CASSPKLAGEETQYF. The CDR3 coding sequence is TGTGCCAGCAGCCCAAAACTAGCGGGAGAAGAGACCCAGTACTTC. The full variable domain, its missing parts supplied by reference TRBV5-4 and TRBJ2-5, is ETGVTQSPTHLIKTRGQQVTLRCSSQSGHNTVSWYQQALGQGPQFIFQYYREEENGRGNFPPRFSGLQFPNYSSELNVNALELDDSALYLCASSPKLAGEETQYFGPGTRLLVL.

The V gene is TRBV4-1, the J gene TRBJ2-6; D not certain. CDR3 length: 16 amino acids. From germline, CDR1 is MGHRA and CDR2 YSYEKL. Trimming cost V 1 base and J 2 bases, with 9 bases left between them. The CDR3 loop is CASSQVFRAGANVLTF. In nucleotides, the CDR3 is TGCGCCAGCAGCCAAGTCTTTCGGGCTGGGGCCAACGTCCTGACTTTC.

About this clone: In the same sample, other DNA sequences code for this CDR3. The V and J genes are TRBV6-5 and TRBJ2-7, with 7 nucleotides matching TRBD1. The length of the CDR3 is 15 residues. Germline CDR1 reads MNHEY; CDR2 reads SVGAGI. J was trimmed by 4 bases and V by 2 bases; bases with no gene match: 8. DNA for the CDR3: TGTGCCAGCAGTTACAGCAGGGACAGAACTTACGAGCAGTACTTC. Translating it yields CASSYSRDRTYEQYF.

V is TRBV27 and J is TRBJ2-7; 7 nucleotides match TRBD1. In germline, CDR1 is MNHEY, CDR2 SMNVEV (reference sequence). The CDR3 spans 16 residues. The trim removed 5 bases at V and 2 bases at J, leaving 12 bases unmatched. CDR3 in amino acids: CASSPGQARRPYEQYF. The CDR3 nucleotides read TGTGCCAGCAGTCCAGGACAGGCCCGAAGACCCTACGAGCAGTACTTC.

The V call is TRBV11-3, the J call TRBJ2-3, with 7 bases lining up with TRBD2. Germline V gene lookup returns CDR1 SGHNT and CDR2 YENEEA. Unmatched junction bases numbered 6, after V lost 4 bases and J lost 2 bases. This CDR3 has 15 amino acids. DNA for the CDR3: TGTGCCAGCAGCTCCAAAGCGGGAATCACAGATACGCAGTATTTT. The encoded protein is CASSSKAGITDTQYF.

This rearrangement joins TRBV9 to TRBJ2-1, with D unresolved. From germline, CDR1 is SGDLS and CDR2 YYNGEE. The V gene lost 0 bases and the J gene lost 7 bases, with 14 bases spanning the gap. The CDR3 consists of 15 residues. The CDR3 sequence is CASSVALGSINEQFF. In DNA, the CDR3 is TGTGCCAGCAGCGTAGCTCTCGGTAGCATAAATGAGCAGTTCTTC.

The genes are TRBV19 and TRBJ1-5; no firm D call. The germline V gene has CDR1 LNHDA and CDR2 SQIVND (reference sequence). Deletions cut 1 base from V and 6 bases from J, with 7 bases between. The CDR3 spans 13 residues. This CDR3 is CASSIVLAQPQHF. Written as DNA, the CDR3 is TGTGCCAGTAGTATAGTTTTGGCTCAGCCCCAGCATTTT.

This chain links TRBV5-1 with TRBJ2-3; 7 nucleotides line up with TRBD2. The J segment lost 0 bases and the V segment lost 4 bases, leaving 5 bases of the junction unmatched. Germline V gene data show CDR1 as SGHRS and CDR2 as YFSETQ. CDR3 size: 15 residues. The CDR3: CASSTLASSTDTQYF. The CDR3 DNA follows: TGCGCCAGCAGCACACTAGCGTCTAGCACAGATACGCAGTATTTT. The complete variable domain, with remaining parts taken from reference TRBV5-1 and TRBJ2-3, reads KAGVTQTPRYLIKTRGQQVTLSCSPISGHRSVSWYQQTPGQGLQFLFEYFSETQRNKGNFPGRFSGRQFSNSRSEMNVSTLELGDSALYLCASSTLASSTDTQYFGPGTRLTVL.

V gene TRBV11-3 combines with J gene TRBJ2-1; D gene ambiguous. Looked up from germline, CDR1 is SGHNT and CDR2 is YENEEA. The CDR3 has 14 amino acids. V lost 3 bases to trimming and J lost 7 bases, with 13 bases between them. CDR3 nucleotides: TGTGCCAGCAGCTTCCCCCCGCGAGGTAATGAGCAGTTCTTC. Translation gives CASSFPPRGNEQFF.

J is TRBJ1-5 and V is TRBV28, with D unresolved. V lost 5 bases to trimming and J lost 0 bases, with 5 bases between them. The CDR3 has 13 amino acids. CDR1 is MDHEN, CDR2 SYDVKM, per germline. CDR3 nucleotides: TGTGCCAGCAGTCCCTATAGCAATCAGCCCCAGCATTTT. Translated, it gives CASSPYSNQPQHF.

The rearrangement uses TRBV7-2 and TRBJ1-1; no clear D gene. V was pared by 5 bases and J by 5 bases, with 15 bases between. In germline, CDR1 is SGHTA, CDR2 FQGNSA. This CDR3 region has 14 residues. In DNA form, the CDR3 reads TGTGCCAGCAGCCTTGGACCGACGGGAACTGAAGCTTTCTTT. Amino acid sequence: CASSLGPTGTEAFF. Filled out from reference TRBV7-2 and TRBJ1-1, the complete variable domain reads GAGVSQSPSNKVTEKGKDVELRCDPISGHTALYWYRQSLGQGLEFLIYFQGNSAPDKSGLPSDRFSAERTGGSVSTLTIQRTQQEDSAVYLCASSLGPTGTEAFFGQGTRLTVV.

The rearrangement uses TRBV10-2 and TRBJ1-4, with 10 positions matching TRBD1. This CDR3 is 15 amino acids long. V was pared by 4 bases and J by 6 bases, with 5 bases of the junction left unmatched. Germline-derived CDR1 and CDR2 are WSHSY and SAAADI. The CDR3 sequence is CASSVGQGEDEKLFF. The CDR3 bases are TGCGCCAGCAGTGTAGGACAGGGGGAGGATGAAAAACTGTTTTTT.

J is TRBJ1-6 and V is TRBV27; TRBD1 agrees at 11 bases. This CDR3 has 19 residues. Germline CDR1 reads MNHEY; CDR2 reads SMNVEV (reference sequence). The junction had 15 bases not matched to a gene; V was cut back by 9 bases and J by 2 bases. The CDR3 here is CASTKEGQGVAAYNSPLHF. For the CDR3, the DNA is TGTGCCAGTACCAAAGAGGGACAGGGGGTAGCGGCCTATAATTCACCCCTCCACTTT.

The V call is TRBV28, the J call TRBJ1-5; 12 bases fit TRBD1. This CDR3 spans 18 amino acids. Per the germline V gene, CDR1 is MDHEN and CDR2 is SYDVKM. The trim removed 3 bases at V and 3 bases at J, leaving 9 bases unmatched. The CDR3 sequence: CASSLGTGGGLVNQPQHF. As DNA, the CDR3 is TGTGCCAGCAGTTTGGGGACAGGGGGCGGGTTGGTCAATCAGCCCCAGCATTTT.

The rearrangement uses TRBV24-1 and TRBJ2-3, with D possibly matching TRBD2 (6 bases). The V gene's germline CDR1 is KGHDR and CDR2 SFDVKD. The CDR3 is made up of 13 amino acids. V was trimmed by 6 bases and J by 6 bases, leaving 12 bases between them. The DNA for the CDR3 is TGTGCCACCAGTAAGGAGGGCCGCGATACGCAGTATTTT. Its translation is CATSKEGRDTQYF.

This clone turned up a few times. CDR3 DNA sequence: TGCGCCAGCAGCTTGTCCCCTGGGGAAGGGGGATTCGGAAATGAGCAGTTCTTC. It yields the protein CASSLSPGEGGFGNEQFF. The V and J genes are TRBV5-1 and TRBJ2-1; tentatively, D is TRBD1 (6 bases). The CDR3 extends over 18 amino acids. V was cut by 1 base and J by 7 bases, with 24 bases left in between. Germline V gene lookup returns CDR1 SGHRS and CDR2 YFSETQ.